This T cell receptor beta chain emerged from a study of cytomegalovirus exposure and HLA in healthy donors. Sampled while nominally healthy, donors likely had unrecorded immune exposures. General study points: TCR beta chains numbering some 160 were designated cytomegalovirus-associated. Equally common other TCR beta chains were less clonally expanded than HLA-associated ones, a later analysis found.

Researchers ran the PCR with 60 Vbeta and 13 Jbeta primers. Some clones are missing from TCRdb's copy, which holds only in-frame ones; the method was immunoSEQ multiplex PCR. The data contain some 110,000 clones, roughly 82% of them singletons. About this clone itself: Its antigen is unknown.

The CDR3 runs to 16 residues. With V trimmed by 5 bases and J by 5 bases, 12 bases remained unmatched. The germline V gene has CDR1 SEHNR and CDR2 FQNEAQ (reference sequence). The chain employs TRBV7-9 and TRBJ1-5; 7 positions agree with TRBD1. Sequences were obtained from PBMCs. The clonotype was recovered from a male donor in good health and CMV-seropositive. The CDR3 sequence: CASSPAVGGGDQPQHF. DNA for the CDR3: TGTGCCAGCAGCCCCGCCGTAGGAGGGGGCGATCAGCCCCAGCATTTT. The full variable domain, rest sourced from reference TRBV7-9 and TRBJ1-5, is DTGVSQNPRHKITKRGQNVTFRCDPISEHNRLYWYRQTLGQGPEFLTYFQNEAQLEKSRLLSDRFSAERPKGSFSTLEIQRTEQGDSAMYLCASSPAVGGGDQPQHFGDGTRLSIL.